A selection of T cell receptor beta chains follows, all from one sample in a study of early T cells in non-severe SARS-CoV-2 infection. TCRdb re-called the 5' RACE reads through MiXCR, storing one row per CDR3 protein. The profile shows 50,000 or so distinct CDR3 sequences, 9.5% to 15% of them singletons. Sequences were obtained from whole blood. The receptors come from an adult who was a healthcare worker with PCR-confirmed SARS-CoV-2 infection or an uninfected control (not recorded which). The CDR3 runs from the conserved cysteine through the conserved F or W. D genes are given only for firm matches. Rows give clone size only sometimes, using once, few, many, or a class for an expanded clone.

TRBJ2-7	many	TRBV18	NA	CASSPTYEQYF	TGTGCCAGTTCGCCTACCTACGAGCAGTACTTC
TRBJ1-5	few	TRBV20-1	NA	CSARTDSNQPQHF	TGCAGTGCTCGGACAGATAGCAATCAGCCCCAGCATTTT
TRBJ2-1	NA	TRBV4-2	TRBD2	CASSHGLAGGPGNEQFF	TGTGCCAGCAGCCATGGGCTAGCGGGAGGGCCTGGGAATGAGCAGTTCTTC
TRBJ2-3	NA	TRBV20-1	NA	CSAKHNPDTQYF	TGCAGTGCTAAACACAACCCAGATACGCAGTATTTT
TRBJ2-6	few	TRBV9	TRBD2	CASSPRGEAYGANVLTF	TGTGCCAGCAGCCCGCGGGGGGAGGCCTATGGGGCCAACGTCCTGACTTTC
TRBJ2-1	NA	TRBV29-1	NA	CSVVIPFYNEQFF	TGCAGCGTTGTAATCCCTTTCTACAATGAGCAGTTCTTC
TRBJ2-1	once	TRBV27	TRBD2	CASSFTTSGMKYNEQFF	TGTGCCAGCAGTTTTACGACTAGCGGGATGAAATACAATGAGCAGTTCTTC
TRBJ1-1	NA	TRBV27	NA	CASSLSPGGALFEAFF	TGTGCCAGCAGTTTGTCCCCAGGAGGGGCGTTATTTGAAGCTTTCTTT
TRBJ2-7	NA	TRBV6-1	NA	CAAGNYEQYF	TGTGCCGCTGGGAACTACGAGCAGTACTTC
TRBJ2-7	few	TRBV10-2	TRBD1	CASRTGTGSEQYF	TGCGCCAGCAGAACCGGGACAGGGAGTGAGCAGTACTTC
TRBJ2-1	many	TRBV2	TRBD1	CASKGQGANNEQFF	TGTGCCAGCAAAGGACAGGGGGCCAACAATGAGCAGTTCTTC
TRBJ1-1	NA	TRBV7-9	NA	CASSPGHGTEAFF	TGTGCCAGCAGCCCCGGACACGGCACTGAAGCTTTCTTT
TRBJ2-1	many	TRBV7-6	NA	CASSLALSEQFF	TGTGCCAGCAGCTTAGCGCTTTCCGAGCAGTTCTTC
TRBJ1-1	NA	TRBV21-1	NA	CASSMGSEDTEAFF	TGTGCCAGCAGCATGGGATCGGAGGACACTGAAGCTTTCTTT
TRBJ2-1	many	TRBV7-6	TRBD2	CASSLGSGGSNEQFF	TGTGCCAGCAGCTTAGGTAGCGGGGGGTCCAATGAGCAGTTCTTC
TRBJ2-3	NA	TRBV29-1	NA	CSVQIHPGPDTQYF	TGCAGCGTCCAAATCCACCCGGGGCCAGATACGCAGTATTTT
TRBJ2-7	NA	TRBV7-2	TRBD2	CASSLVYPSGIGEQYF	TGTGCCAGCAGCTTAGTTTATCCTAGCGGGATTGGCGAGCAGTACTTC
TRBJ2-7	many	TRBV7-2	NA	CASSLGGGPYEQYF	TGTGCCAGCAGCTTAGGAGGGGGGCCCTACGAGCAGTACTTC
TRBJ2-5	NA	TRBV29-1	NA	CSVTPQETQYF	TGCAGCGTGACACCCCAAGAGACCCAGTACTTC
TRBJ2-7	many	TRBV6-2/TRBV6-3	TRBD1	CASSYGTALNEQYF	TGTGCCAGCAGTTACGGGACAGCCCTGAACGAGCAGTACTTC
TRBJ2-1	few	TRBV3-1	NA	CASSQERGTFYNEQFF	TGTGCCAGCAGCCAAGAGAGAGGGACATTCTACAATGAGCAGTTCTTC
TRBJ2-7	few	TRBV3-1	NA	CASSQALGEQYF	TGTGCCAGCAGCCAGGCACTAGGAGAGCAGTACTTC
TRBJ1-3	NA	TRBV29-1	NA	CSVEYGAGNTIYF	TGCAGCGTTGAATACGGGGCTGGAAACACCATATATTTT
TRBJ2-7	NA	TRBV28	NA	CASSFLRDKVPQYF	TGTGCCAGCAGTTTCCTCCGGGACAAAGTCCCGCAGTACTTC
TRBJ2-6	many	TRBV12-3/TRBV12-4	NA	CASSKSSGANVLTF	TGTGCCAGCAGCAAGAGCTCTGGGGCCAACGTCCTGACTTTC
TRBJ2-3	NA	TRBV20-1	TRBD2	CSAKRESADTQYF	TGCAGTGCTAAGCGGGAGTCGGCAGATACGCAGTATTTT